This TCR beta chain was found in a study of T cell clonality in common variable immunodeficiency. The study's findings and limits: Authors noted CVID clonality's cause needs subpopulation repertoire sequencing. Shared TCRbeta clones were fewer between CVID subjects than controls. In common variable immunodeficiency, TCR beta chains reportedly carried fewer deletions and N-nucleotide insertions.

In its sample, this clone was seen many times. As yet, its antigen is unknown. The missing CDR3 end, 3 residues past where the read stops, is filled in from the germline J gene. TCRdb's table, derived via immunoSEQ multiplex PCR, lists solely in-frame clones and lacks some. This sample comprises over 35,000 clones, none seen once only. This CDR3 has 13 residues. V was trimmed by 6 bases and J by 0 bases, leaving 12 bases between them. The germline gives CDR1 GTSNPN, CDR2 SVGIG (reference sequence). This receptor was obtained from a person between 18 and 70 years old in good health. The sample taken for sequencing was peripheral blood mononuclear cells. The V gene is TRBV30, the J gene TRBJ2-7; a weak D match, TRBD1 (5 bases). This chain's CDR3 is CACLLDSSYEQYF. The part of the CDR3 DNA that was read is TGTGCCTGTCTCTTAGACAGCTCCTACGAG.